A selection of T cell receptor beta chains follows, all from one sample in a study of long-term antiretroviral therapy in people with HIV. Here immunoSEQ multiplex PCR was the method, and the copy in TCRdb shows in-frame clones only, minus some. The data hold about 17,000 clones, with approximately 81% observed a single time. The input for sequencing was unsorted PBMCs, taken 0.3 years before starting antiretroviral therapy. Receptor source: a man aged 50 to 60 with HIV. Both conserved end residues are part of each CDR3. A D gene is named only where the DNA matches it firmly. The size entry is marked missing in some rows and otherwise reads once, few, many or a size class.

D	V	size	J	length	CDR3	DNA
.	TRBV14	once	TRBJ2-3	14	CASSLLDFSDTQYF	TGTGCCAGCAGTCTACTGGACTTCTCAGATACGCAGTATTTT
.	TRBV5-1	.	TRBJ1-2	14	CASSHHAPRYGYTF	TGCGCCAGCAGCCACCACGCACCACGCTATGGCTACACCTTC
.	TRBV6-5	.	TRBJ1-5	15	CASSLKGTTNQPQHF	TGTGCCAGCAGTCTCAAAGGGACGACAAATCAGCCCCAGCATTTT
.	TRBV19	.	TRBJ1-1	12	CASSIGSPEAFF	TGTGCCAGTAGTATTGGGAGTCCCGAAGCTTTCTTT
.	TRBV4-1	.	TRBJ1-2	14	CASSRPGAGEGYTF	TGCGCCAGCAGCCGTCCGGGGGCTGGGGAGGGCTACACCTTC
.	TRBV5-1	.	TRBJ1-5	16	CASSLGTGTDGGAQHF	TGCGCCAGCAGCTTGGGAACCGGGACGGACGGCGGGGCCCAGCATTTT
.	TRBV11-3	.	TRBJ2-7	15	CASSPHLQGSYEQYF	TGTGCCAGCAGCCCCCATCTACAGGGTTCCTACGAGCAGTACTTC
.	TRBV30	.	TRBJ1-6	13	CAWQGGYNSPLHF	TGTGCCTGGCAGGGCGGATATAATTCACCCCTCCACTTT
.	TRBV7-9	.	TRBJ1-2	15	CASSRPGDDNYGYTF	TGTGCCAGCAGCCGACCTGGTGACGATAACTATGGCTACACCTTC
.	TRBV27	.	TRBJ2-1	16	CASRLGGARSYNEQFF	TGTGCCAGCCGCTTGGGGGGGGCCAGGTCCTACAATGAGCAGTTCTTC
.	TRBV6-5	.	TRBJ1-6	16	CASSYNPGHINSPLHF	TGTGCCAGCAGTTATAATCCGGGGCACATCAATTCACCCCTCCACTTT
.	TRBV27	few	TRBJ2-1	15	CASSLRRGVWDEQFF	TGTGCCAGCAGTTTACGGAGGGGGGTGTGGGATGAGCAGTTCTTC
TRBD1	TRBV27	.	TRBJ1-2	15	CASSFGTGGYLGYTF	TGTGCCAGCAGTTTTGGGACAGGGGGCTATCTTGGCTACACCTTC